The 31 T cell receptor beta chains below all came from one sample that was sequenced in a study of cytomegalovirus exposure and HLA in healthy donors. A multiplex PCR was run with 60 Vbeta primers and 13 Jbeta primers. The repertoire was sequenced with immunoSEQ multiplex PCR; TCRdb's copy has only in-frame clones and lacks some. This table holds 150,000 to 180,000 clones, about four fifths found once. Sequencing was performed on PBMCs. The receptor source for this set is a man younger than 35 in good health and CMV-seronegative.

The V gene is TRBV19, the J gene TRBJ1-6; the match to TRBD1 covers 7 bases. This CDR3 is 15 amino acids long. With 6 bases clipped from V and 7 bases from J, the junction kept 9 bases outside the gene matches. Germline CDR1 LNHDA, CDR2 SQIVND (reference sequence). CDR3 sequence (DNA): TGTGCCAGTAGCACCCGACAGGGAGGCAATTCACCCCTCCACTTT. Protein: CASSTRQGGNSPLHF.

The rearrangement joins TRBV6-5 to TRBJ2-3, with 8 bases aligning to TRBD1. The CDR3 has 15 amino acids. V lost 5 bases and J lost 3; bases outside the gene matches: 7. From germline, CDR1 is MNHEY and CDR2 SVGAGI. As DNA, the CDR3 is TGTGCCAGCAGTACTGGACAGGGTTGGACAGATACGCAGTATTTT. Its protein is CASSTGQGWTDTQYF.

In its sample, this clone was seen once. The rearrangement links TRBV7-2 to TRBJ2-3; D gene unclear. Per germline, CDR1 SGHTA and CDR2 FQGNSA. The CDR3 consists of 14 residues. Trimming removed 2 bases at V and 6 bases at J, with 12 bases between. The CDR3 spells CASSLRLVEDTQYF. CDR3 nucleotides: TGTGCCAGCAGCTTACGGCTAGTGGAGGATACGCAGTATTTT.

This clone came up a few times. The J gene is TRBJ1-1, the V gene TRBV7-2; D is ambiguous. Germline assignment: CDR1 SGHTA and CDR2 FQGNSA. CDR3 length: 16 residues. Between the trimmed V and J ends, which lost 2 bases and 0 bases, there was a span of 13 bases. CDR3: CASSLILSEVNTEAFF. The CDR3 DNA follows: TGTGCCAGCAGCTTAATCTTGTCGGAGGTGAACACTGAAGCTTTCTTT. The whole variable domain, remainder taken from reference TRBV7-2 and TRBJ1-1, is GAGVSQSPSNKVTEKGKDVELRCDPISGHTALYWYRQSLGQGLEFLIYFQGNSAPDKSGLPSDRFSAERTGGSVSTLTIQRTQQEDSAVYLCASSLILSEVNTEAFFGQGTRLTVV.

The rearrangement joins TRBV5-1 to TRBJ2-3, with D possibly TRBD1 on 6 matching bases. The germline V gene has CDR1 SGHRS and CDR2 YFSETQ. Deletions cut 4 bases from V and 3 bases from J, with 21 bases between. The CDR3 covers 17 residues. The CDR3 region is CASSPVQGSRRTDTQYF. The CDR3 DNA reads TGCGCCAGCAGCCCCGTACAGGGTTCAAGAAGGACAGATACGCAGTATTTT. The whole variable domain, remainder taken from reference TRBV5-1 and TRBJ2-3, is KAGVTQTPRYLIKTRGQQVTLSCSPISGHRSVSWYQQTPGQGLQFLFEYFSETQRNKGNFPGRFSGRQFSNSRSEMNVSTLELGDSALYLCASSPVQGSRRTDTQYFGPGTRLTVL.

This chain links TRBV27 with TRBJ2-1; 10 nucleotides line up with TRBD2. V lost 7 bases, J lost 10 bases, and 7 bases stayed unmatched. Germline lookup yields CDR1 MNHEY and CDR2 SMNVEV (reference sequence). This CDR3 spans 13 amino acids. The CDR3 region has the DNA TGTGCCAGCACAAGCGGGGGGGCGAACGAGCAGTTCTTC. Its translation: CASTSGGANEQFF.

The rearrangement uses TRBV29-1 and TRBJ1-1; the D gene is possibly TRBD1 (5 bases). The CDR3 sequence is 12 residues long. The V and J ends lost 5 bases and 4 bases respectively, with 11 bases between them. CDR1 is SQVTM, CDR2 ANQGSEA, per germline. The CDR3 is CSVWIGGTEAFF. CDR3 in DNA: TGCAGCGTTTGGATCGGGGGCACTGAAGCTTTCTTT.

The V and J genes are TRBV9 and TRBJ2-7; D perhaps matches TRBD2 (6 bases). This CDR3 has 15 residues. V lost 3 bases, J lost 2 bases, and 15 bases lay in between. In germline, CDR1 is SGDLS, CDR2 YYNGEE. The CDR3 region is CASSEAEGHPYEQYF. Here the CDR3 DNA reads TGTGCCAGCAGCGAGGCGGAGGGTCACCCCTACGAGCAGTACTTC. Full variable domain (remainder filled in from reference TRBV9 and TRBJ2-7): DSGVTQTPKHLITATGQRVTLRCSPRSGDLSVYWYQQSLDQGLQFLIQYYNGEERAKGNILERFSAQQFPDLHSELNLSSLELGDSALYFCASSEAEGHPYEQYFGPGTRLTVT.

The gene calls are TRBV5-4 and TRBJ2-2; TRBD2 agrees at 13 bases. The V segment lost 5 bases and the J segment 5 bases; nucleotides outside the gene matches: 9. Per the germline V gene, CDR1 is SGHNT and CDR2 is YYREEE (reference sequence). CDR3 length: 17 amino acids. DNA of the CDR3: TGTGCCAGCAGGCCCACTAGCGGGGGGGCCGGAACCGGGGAGCTGTTTTTT. As protein: CASRPTSGGAGTGELFF. Complete variable domain (other parts from reference TRBV5-4 and TRBJ2-2): ETGVTQSPTHLIKTRGQQVTLRCSSQSGHNTVSWYQQALGQGPQFIFQYYREEENGRGNFPPRFSGLQFPNYSSELNVNALELDDSALYLCASRPTSGGAGTGELFFGEGSRLTVL.

This chain joins TRBV4-1 and TRBJ1-5; D call uncertain. This CDR3 comprises 16 residues. Germline CDR1 is MGHRA and CDR2 is YSYEKL. Trimming left V 1 base short and J 1 base short, with 11 bases between. Written as DNA, the CDR3 is TGCGCCAGCAGCCAAGTTGAGGGCTCCAGCAATCAGCCCCAGCATTTT. It specifies CASSQVEGSSNQPQHF.

The count of this clone is one. The rearrangement links TRBV7-2 to TRBJ2-7, with D hard to call. V was cut by 1 base and J by 0 bases, with 13 bases left in between. The CDR3 extends over 16 amino acids. Germline V lookup: CDR1 SGHTA, CDR2 FQGNSA. This CDR3 reads CASSLGLVKSSYEQYF. The CDR3 nucleotides read TGTGCCAGCAGCTTAGGGCTAGTAAAAAGCTCCTACGAGCAGTACTTC.

The rearrangement uses TRBV5-1 and TRBJ2-5; 7 positions agree with TRBD2. J lost 4 bases, V lost 5 bases, and 11 bases had no gene match. CDR1 is SGHRS and CDR2 is YFSETQ in the germline V gene. The CDR3 sequence is 15 residues long. The CDR3 sequence is CASSLGGGQSETQYF. The CDR3 bases are TGCGCCAGCAGTCTGGGGGGGGGTCAGTCAGAGACCCAGTACTTC.

This chain uses TRBV5-5 with TRBJ1-1; D not certain. The CDR3 sequence is 14 residues long. The germline V and J ends were trimmed by 0 bases and 11 bases, with 17 bases remaining between them. CDR1 is SGHKS, CDR2 YYEKEE, per germline (reference sequence). CDR3 nucleotides: TGTGCCAGCAGCTTGGAATGGGTCTCTACGAGGGCTTTCTTT. This encodes CASSLEWVSTRAFF.

V gene TRBV7-8 combines with J gene TRBJ2-1, with D possibly matching TRBD1 (5 bases). V lost 2 bases and J 5 bases, leaving 19 bases between the germline ends. The CDR3 extends over 17 amino acids. CDR1 and CDR2 (germline): SGHVS, FQNEAQ. The CDR3 DNA follows: TGTGCCAGCAGCTTATTCGAGACAGCCCATGGGAACAATGAGCAGTTCTTC. Translated: CASSLFETAHGNNEQFF.

This CDR3 is CASSLPGLAEDTQYF. CDR3 sequence (DNA): TGTGCCAGCAGCCTACCCGGACTAGCTGAAGATACGCAGTATTTT. The rearrangement uses TRBV11-2 and TRBJ2-3; the match to TRBD2 covers 8 bases. Germline lookup yields CDR1 SGHAT and CDR2 FQNNGV. Unmatched junction bases numbered 9, after V lost 5 bases and J lost 5 bases. The CDR3 is 15 residues long.

The chain combines TRBV28 with TRBJ2-5; 8 positions agree with TRBD2. This CDR3 is 17 amino acids long. The germline V gene encodes CDR1 MDHEN and CDR2 SYDVKM. The V and J ends lost 3 bases and 2 bases, in that order; junction bases with no gene match: 11. The CDR3: CASSLGPWRGAQETQYF. The CDR3 DNA reads as TGTGCCAGCAGTTTGGGTCCTTGGCGGGGGGCTCAAGAGACCCAGTACTTC.

This clone showed up just a few times. This sequence joins TRBV2 and TRBJ1-5; D call uncertain. The ends were cut back, 3 bases at V and 3 bases at J, with 9 bases in the middle. The germline V gene has CDR1 SNHLY and CDR2 FYNNEI. The CDR3 is 14 amino acids. The CDR3 DNA sequence: TGTGCCAGCAGTGAGAGGTCAGACAATCAGCCCCAGCATTTT. It translates to CASSERSDNQPQHF. Full variable domain (outside the CDR3, taken from reference TRBV2 and TRBJ1-5): EPEVTQTPSHQVTQMGQEVILRCVPISNHLYFYWYRQILGQKVEFLVSFYNNEISEKSEIFDDQFSVERPDGSNFTLKIRSTKLEDSAMYFCASSERSDNQPQHFGDGTRLSIL.

The chain carries TRBV7-9 and TRBJ1-2, with a tentative D call TRBD1 (6 bases). This CDR3 comprises 15 residues. Looked up from germline, CDR1 is SEHNR and CDR2 is FQNEAQ (reference sequence). Trimming shortened V by 5 bases and J by 4 bases, and 17 bases separated the two germline ends. The CDR3 DNA sequence: TGTGCCAGCAGCGCGAGTATGACAGGTGCCTATGGCTACACCTTC. This sequence encodes CASSASMTGAYGYTF.

The chain combines TRBV2 with TRBJ1-2, with 7 bases that match TRBD1. The CDR3 has 12 residues. Germline V gene lookup returns CDR1 SNHLY and CDR2 FYNNEI. V was clipped by 5 bases and J by 12 bases; unmatched bases: 9. CDR3 nucleotides: TGTGCCAGCAGTCAGGGGGACCGTCGGAACACCTTC. Amino acids: CASSQGDRRNTF.

Turning to this clone: An end of the junction differs from the germline gene, which may be a read error. The sample carries other DNA sequences with the same CDR3. The rearrangement uses TRBV2 and TRBJ2-3, with D possibly being TRBD2 (5 bases). The CDR3 length is 14 residues. Germline values: CDR1 SNHLY, CDR2 FYNNEI. CDR3 nucleotide sequence: TGTGCCAGCAGTGCGGGGTTCAGCACAGATACGCAATATTTT. Protein sequence: CASSAGFSTDTQYF.

The V call is TRBV5-1, the J call TRBJ1-1; 10 nucleotides agree with TRBD1. The V segment lost 7 bases and the J segment 3 bases; nucleotides outside the gene matches: 9. The CDR3 length is 15 residues. The germline V gene has CDR1 SGHRS and CDR2 YFSETQ. The chain's CDR3 is CASGLTGTGDTEAFF. The CDR3 bases are TGCGCCAGCGGGCTGACCGGGACAGGGGACACTGAAGCTTTCTTT.

V usage is TRBV7-9 and J usage is TRBJ1-2; D gene ambiguous. CDR3 size: 14 residues. Germline loops: CDR1 SEHNR, CDR2 FQNEAQ (reference sequence). Trimming removed 1 base at V and 4 bases at J, with 10 bases between. The DNA for the CDR3 is TGTGCCAGCAGCTTAGAAGAGAGGGCCTATGGCTACACCTTC. Its translation is CASSLEERAYGYTF.

The V call is TRBV5-1, the J call TRBJ1-3; no clear D. V was trimmed by 4 bases and J by 0 bases, leaving 14 bases between them. Germline V CDR1 and CDR2: SGHRS, YFSETQ. The CDR3 runs 16 residues. CDR3: CASSLRTGNSGNTIYF. CDR3 DNA: TGCGCCAGCAGCCTCCGGACGGGGAACTCTGGAAACACCATATATTTT.

The chain employs TRBV5-1 and TRBJ1-1; no clear D gene. Looked up from germline, CDR1 is SGHRS and CDR2 is YFSETQ. The ends were cut back, 0 bases at V and 0 bases at J, with 3 bases in the middle. The CDR3 extends over 13 amino acids. The CDR3 DNA reads as TGCGCCAGCAGCTTGGGAGTGAACACTGAAGCTTTCTTT. Translation: CASSLGVNTEAFF. Full variable domain (remainder filled in from reference TRBV5-1 and TRBJ1-1): KAGVTQTPRYLIKTRGQQVTLSCSPISGHRSVSWYQQTPGQGLQFLFEYFSETQRNKGNFPGRFSGRQFSNSRSEMNVSTLELGDSALYLCASSLGVNTEAFFGQGTRLTVV.

This rearrangement joins TRBV7-2 to TRBJ1-1; TRBD1 matches at 8 bases. The CDR3 length is 15 residues. Per the germline V gene, CDR1 is SGHTA and CDR2 is FQGNSA. V shed 5 bases and J 5 bases; nucleotides not matched to a gene: 10. CDR3 in amino acids: CASSIPTGARTEAFF. CDR3 coding DNA: TGTGCCAGCAGCATACCGACAGGGGCAAGGACTGAAGCTTTCTTT. Supplemented by reference TRBV7-2 and TRBJ1-1, the full variable domain reads GAGVSQSPSNKVTEKGKDVELRCDPISGHTALYWYRQSLGQGLEFLIYFQGNSAPDKSGLPSDRFSAERTGGSVSTLTIQRTQQEDSAVYLCASSIPTGARTEAFFGQGTRLTVV.

The CDR3 coding sequence is TGTGCCAGTAGTATGCGTTGGACAGGGAACACCGGGGAGCTGTTTTTT. Protein sequence: CASSMRWTGNTGELFF. This chain uses TRBV19 with TRBJ2-2; 7 positions match TRBD1. The CDR3 covers 16 residues. Germline CDR1 reads LNHDA; CDR2 reads SQIVND (reference sequence). Germline trimming cut 3 bases from V and 1 base from J; bases unmatched to any gene: 5.

As DNA, the CDR3 is TGTGCCAGCAGCCCAAGCGCGTGGGTTAACACTGAAGCTTTCTTT. Translation gives CASSPSAWVNTEAFF. The rearrangement joins TRBV4-2 to TRBJ1-1; D is ambiguous. Trimming took 4 bases from V and 2 from J, leaving 14 bases between them. This CDR3 contains 15 residues. Germline CDR1 reads LGHNA; CDR2 reads YNFKEQ.

This chain connects TRBV7-9 to TRBJ2-5; TRBD2 matches at 11 bases. Per germline, CDR1 SEHNR and CDR2 FQNEAQ (reference sequence). The junction had 6 bases not matched to a gene; V was cut back by 4 bases and J by 2 bases. This CDR3 is built from 16 residues. The CDR3: CASSSLRLAGQETQYF. The CDR3 nucleotides read TGTGCCAGCAGCTCACTCAGACTAGCGGGACAAGAGACCCAGTACTTC.

This clone was detected only a few times. J is TRBJ2-5 and V is TRBV6-5, with TRBD1 matching over 7 bases. This CDR3 is 13 amino acids long. The germline V gene has CDR1 MNHEY and CDR2 SVGAGI. The junction had 5 bases not matched to a gene; V was cut back by 6 bases and J by 4 bases. CDR3 DNA: TGTGCCAGCAGGGAACAGGGGTTAGAGACCCAGTACTTC. Translated: CASREQGLETQYF.

The gene calls are TRBV4-1 and TRBJ2-3; 11 positions agree with TRBD2. V trimming: 1 base; J trimming: 2 bases; junction bases outside the gene matches: 5. CDR3 size: 17 residues. CDR1 and CDR2 from the germline V gene are MGHRA and YSYEKL. The CDR3 nucleotides are TGCGCCAGCAGCCAAGGGGCTAGCGGGGGGATCACAGATACGCAGTATTTT. This codes for CASSQGASGGITDTQYF.

This chain links TRBV19 with TRBJ1-5; D ambiguous. The V end was cut by 2 bases, the J end by 2 bases, with 7 bases between. This CDR3 region has 14 residues. Germline V gene sequence: CDR1 LNHDA, CDR2 SQIVND (reference sequence). The DNA of the CDR3 is TGTGCCAGTAGTATATCAGTCGGCAATCAGCCCCAGCATTTT. Amino acids: CASSISVGNQPQHF.